Listed below are T cell receptor beta chains from one sample, sequenced in a study of blood T cell repertoires in COVID-19. Using immunoSEQ multiplex PCR, the repertoire was profiled, and TCRdb retains in-frame clones only, with some absent. The profile shows some 120,000 clones, approximately 80% of them singletons. Sample: peripheral blood. The receptors here all came from a woman in her 70s with acute or convalescent COVID-19. CDR3s include the opening cysteine and the closing phenylalanine or tryptophan. D genes are given only for firm matches. Clone size is not always given. Where it is, it says once, few, many or a class for expanded clones.

abundance	v_gene	d_gene	j_gene	CDR3aa	CDR3nt
NA	TRBV2	TRBD1	TRBJ1-5	CASSAGQANQPQHF	TGTGCCAGCAGTGCCGGACAGGCGAATCAGCCCCAGCATTTT
NA	TRBV3-1/TRBV3-2	TRBD2	TRBJ2-1	CASSQGAGGEQFF	TGTGCCAGCAGCCAAGGGGCCGGGGGGGAGCAGTTCTTC
few	TRBV19	TRBD1	TRBJ1-5	CASSIGQGPQPQHF	TGTGCCAGTAGTATAGGACAGGGGCCCCAGCCCCAGCATTTT
NA	TRBV5-1	TRBD2	TRBJ2-1	CASSLGLAGGLTGPDNEQFF	TGCGCCAGCAGCTTGGGGCTAGCGGGAGGCCTTACGGGTCCAGACAATGAGCAGTTCTTC
NA	TRBV12-3/TRBV12-4	NA	TRBJ2-7	CASSLLGGGEQYF	TGTGCCAGCAGTTTGCTGGGAGGGGGTGAGCAGTACTTC
NA	TRBV21-1	NA	TRBJ1-2	CARQKSNYGYTF	TGTGCCAGACAGAAATCTAACTATGGCTACACCTTC
NA	TRBV5-1	NA	TRBJ1-2	CASSPLGGGYTF	TGCGCCAGCAGCCCCCTAGGAGGCGGCTACACCTTC
NA	TRBV25-1	NA	TRBJ1-5	CASRGGAANQPQHF	TGTGCCAGCAGGGGGGGGGCGGCCAATCAGCCCCAGCATTTT
NA	TRBV11-1	NA	TRBJ2-3	CASSPREVAGTDTQYF	TGTGCCAGCAGCCCCCGTGAGGTAGCGGGCACAGATACGCAGTATTTT
NA	TRBV15	NA	TRBJ2-7	CATSRDAGKTNEQYF	TGTGCCACCAGCAGAGACGCAGGGAAAACCAACGAGCAGTACTTC
NA	TRBV7-9	NA	TRBJ1-1	CASRLNTEAFF	TGTGCCAGCAGACTTAACACTGAAGCTTTCTTT
once	TRBV19	TRBD2	TRBJ2-7	CASSIRTSGSPYEQYF	TGTGCCAGTAGTATCCGGACTAGCGGGTCCCCCTACGAGCAGTACTTC
NA	TRBV19	NA	TRBJ1-1	CASSMPNRGNTEAFF	TGTGCCAGCAGTATGCCCAATCGGGGGAACACTGAAGCTTTCTTT
NA	TRBV5-1	TRBD1	TRBJ2-3	CASSLGRGRYSPGDTQYF	TGCGCCAGCAGCTTGGGCAGGGGGCGATATTCTCCCGGAGATACGCAGTATTTT
NA	TRBV27	NA	TRBJ2-7	CASSLSPGSAYEQYF	TGTGCCAGCAGTTTATCTCCTGGCTCCGCCTACGAGCAGTACTTC
NA	TRBV9	TRBD2	TRBJ2-1	CASSFVAGSYNEQFF	TGTGCCAGCAGCTTCGTAGCGGGTTCGTACAATGAGCAGTTCTTC
NA	TRBV30	TRBD2	TRBJ2-5	CAWSENSGGETQYF	TGTGCCTGGAGTGAGAATAGCGGGGGGGAGACCCAGTACTTC
once	TRBV12-3/TRBV12-4	NA	TRBJ1-1	CASSPFGIEAFF	TGTGCCAGCAGTCCCTTCGGTATTGAAGCTTTCTTT
NA	TRBV7-9	NA	TRBJ1-1	CASSLGGGGDTEAFF	TGTGCCAGCAGCTTAGGAGGGGGAGGGGACACTGAAGCTTTCTTT
NA	TRBV25-1	NA	TRBJ1-1	CASSIGAMNTEAFF	TGTGCCAGCAGTATAGGGGCTATGAACACTGAAGCTTTCTTT
NA	TRBV25-1	TRBD1	TRBJ1-4	CASRGTGPGKLFF	TGTGCCAGCAGGGGGACAGGGCCGGGAAAACTGTTTTTT
NA	TRBV29-1	NA	TRBJ2-7	CSVQGISGYEQYF	TGCAGCGTTCAAGGTATTTCAGGCTACGAGCAGTACTTC
NA	TRBV4-1	TRBD1	TRBJ2-6	CASSQGRQGSSGANVLTF	TGCGCCAGCAGCCAAGGGCGACAGGGAAGCTCTGGGGCCAACGTCCTGACTTTC
NA	TRBV28	TRBD1	TRBJ1-2	CASSSGQGESGYTF	TGTGCCAGCAGTTCTGGACAGGGGGAGAGTGGCTACACCTTC
NA	TRBV7-2	TRBD2	TRBJ2-7	CASSLAGGGSYEQYF	TGTGCCAGCAGCTTAGCTGGGGGGGGTTCCTACGAGCAGTACTTC
NA	TRBV14	NA	TRBJ1-1	CASSPQGIEAFF	TGTGCCAGCAGCCCACAGGGAATTGAAGCTTTCTTT
NA	TRBV2	NA	TRBJ1-2	CASSELGNRATNYGYTF	TGTGCCAGCAGTGAACTGGGCAACAGGGCCACTAACTATGGCTACACCTTC
NA	TRBV19	NA	TRBJ1-2	CASSIPLRQAQGYTF	TGTGCCAGTAGTATCCCACTTCGACAGGCTCAGGGCTACACCTTC
once	TRBV18	TRBD1	TRBJ1-1	CASSSRDRGNTEAFF	TGTGCCAGCTCGTCCCGGGACAGGGGGAACACTGAAGCTTTCTTT
once	TRBV7-3	TRBD1	TRBJ1-2	CASSLRGDRGYNSDYGYTF	TGTGCCAGCAGCTTAAGGGGGGACAGAGGTTATAACTCCGACTATGGCTACACCTTC
NA	TRBV2	NA	TRBJ2-2	CASSRGTQGGELFF	TGTGCCAGCAGTCGGGGAACACAAGGCGGGGAGCTGTTTTTT
NA	TRBV30	NA	TRBJ1-3	CAWSQSGGNTIYF	TGTGCCTGGAGTCAAAGTGGCGGAAACACCATATATTTT
NA	TRBV28	NA	TRBJ2-5	CASSLLGLSRSGQETQYF	TGTGCCAGCAGTTTATTGGGGCTGAGCCGGAGCGGGCAAGAGACCCAGTACTTC
NA	TRBV5-6	NA	TRBJ1-2	CASSLGGLNYGYTF	TGTGCCAGCAGCTTGGGCGGGCTTAACTATGGCTACACCTTC
NA	TRBV19	TRBD1	TRBJ2-5	CASTPKGRDREDQETQYF	TGTGCCAGTACTCCTAAAGGCCGGGACAGGGAAGATCAAGAGACCCAGTACTTC
NA	TRBV7-6	NA	TRBJ2-1	CASSSTSSEQFF	TGTGCCAGCAGCTCTACTAGCAGCGAGCAGTTCTTC
NA	TRBV9	NA	TRBJ2-7	CASSGTGAYEQYF	TGTGCCAGCAGCGGGACGGGGGCCTACGAGCAGTACTTC
NA	TRBV12-3/TRBV12-4	NA	TRBJ1-2	CASSLDGYGYTF	TGTGCCAGCAGCCTTGACGGGTATGGCTACACCTTC
NA	TRBV18	NA	TRBJ2-1	CASSPLASSSYNEQFF	TGTGCCAGCTCACCACTAGCGTCGAGCTCCTACAATGAGCAGTTCTTC
NA	TRBV5-1	TRBD1	TRBJ1-5	CASSLEGASNQPQHF	TGCGCCAGCAGCCTGGAGGGGGCTAGCAATCAGCCCCAGCATTTT